Each of the 24 T cell receptor beta chains below was sequenced from the same sample in a study of tumour-infiltrating T cells in Burkitt lymphoma (dated by TCRdb to 2018 to 2021). The library was built by means of the immunoSEQ multiplex PCR assay. Here the immuneACCESS table is served through TCRdb, limited to in-frame sequences with V and J called. Missing clones are a known gap in these copies; in checked studies unresolved V genes cover under half, and the rest lacks a known reason. The sample has under 5,500 clones on record, less than 15% of them singletons. The ten largest clones take up around 23% of the sample. The sequenced material came from tumor tissue. These receptors were obtained from a human donor with Burkitt lymphoma.

The table lists this clone with a few counts. The rearrangement joins TRBV4-1 to TRBJ1-5; TRBD1 might be the D (6 bases). Germline loops: CDR1 MGHRA, CDR2 YSYEKL. CDR3 length: 14 amino acids. The ends were cut back, 8 bases at V and 2 bases at J, with 13 bases in the middle. CDR3 coding DNA: TGCGCCAGCCTGAAACGGACAGGCAATCAGCCCCAGCATTTT. Its protein is CASLKRTGNQPQHF.

The chain employs TRBV7-9 and TRBJ1-2; D is unresolved. This CDR3 is built from 14 residues. The germline CDR1 and CDR2 sequences are SEHNR and FQNEAQ (reference sequence). V was clipped by 1 base and J by 1 base, with 7 bases between them. The CDR3 region is CASSLGSGNYGYTF. In DNA form, the CDR3 reads TGTGCCAGCAGCTTAGGGTCCGGTAACTATGGCTACACCTTC.

V gene TRBV13 combines with J gene TRBJ1-3; possibly TRBD1 for D (5 bases). This CDR3 is 15 amino acids long. Germline CDR1 and CDR2: PRHDT and FYEKMQ (reference sequence). Trimming pared 5 bases from V and 0 bases from J, leaving 11 bases between. CDR3 residues: CASSMGQPSGNTIYF. DNA of the CDR3: TGTGCCAGCAGCATGGGGCAGCCCTCTGGAAACACCATATATTTT.

This clone has just a few counts. CDR3 in amino acids: CASSNGRAYEQYF. CDR3 coding DNA: TGTGCCAGCAGCAACGGACGGGCCTACGAGCAGTACTTC. The V call is TRBV5-4, the J call TRBJ2-7; D is unclear. The CDR3 contains 13 residues. Trimming stripped 4 bases from V and 2 bases from J, with 10 bases between. The germline CDR1 and CDR2 sequences are SGHNT and YYREEE (reference sequence).

The gene calls are TRBV13 and TRBJ1-4; perhaps TRBD1 as D (5 bases). The CDR3 runs to 16 residues. V was pared by 4 bases and J by 7 bases, with 19 bases between. Germline CDR1 PRHDT, CDR2 FYEKMQ (reference sequence). The CDR3 region is CASSSRGPLGGEKLFF. DNA for the CDR3: TGTGCCAGCAGCTCCCGGGGCCCTCTCGGGGGTGAAAAACTGTTTTTT.

The table lists this clone with a few counts. The chain employs TRBV7-2 and TRBJ2-4; D is perhaps TRBD2 (6 bases). The CDR3 sequence is 14 residues long. CDR1 is SGHTA and CDR2 is FQGNSA in the germline V gene. The germline V and J ends were trimmed by 1 base and 6 bases, with 10 bases remaining between them. The CDR3 sequence: CASSLGDGGNIQYF. CDR3 in DNA: TGTGCCAGCAGCTTAGGTGACGGGGGAAACATTCAGTACTTC.

This clone occurred a few times. V and J are TRBV27 and TRBJ1-6; TRBD1 is a possible D gene (5 bases). Trimming cost V 5 bases and J 10 bases, with 15 bases left between them. Germline-derived CDR1 and CDR2 are MNHEY and SMNVEV (reference sequence). The CDR3 covers 14 residues. The CDR3 DNA follows: TGTGCCAGCAGTCAGGGTCTTGTCCAATCACCCCTCCACTTT. Its translation is CASSQGLVQSPLHF.

This chain connects TRBV7-9 to TRBJ2-3; TRBD2 aligns across 12 bases. Trimming at V came to 5 bases and at J to 9 bases, leaving 9 bases not matched to a gene. The V gene's germline CDR1 is SEHNR and CDR2 FQNEAQ (reference sequence). The CDR3 totals 15 residues. The CDR3 DNA is TGTGCCAGCAGCCTTCGGACTAGCGGGAAGATGACGCAGTATTTT. Translating gives CASSLRTSGKMTQYF.

The chain combines TRBV2 with TRBJ2-1; 7 nucleotides align to TRBD2. V gave up 4 bases and J gave up 8 bases; unmatched junction bases: 11. Per the germline V gene, CDR1 is SNHLY and CDR2 is FYNNEI. This CDR3 spans 15 amino acids. This CDR3 is CASSAESGDSHEQFF. CDR3 DNA: TGTGCCAGCAGTGCGGAGAGCGGGGATTCACATGAGCAGTTCTTC. The full variable domain, its missing parts supplied by reference TRBV2 and TRBJ2-1, is EPEVTQTPSHQVTQMGQEVILRCVPISNHLYFYWYRQILGQKVEFLVSFYNNEISEKSEIFDDQFSVERPDGSNFTLKIRSTKLEDSAMYFCASSAESGDSHEQFFGPGTRLTVL.

This clone was counted only a few times. This chain links TRBV28 with TRBJ1-2; tentative D call: TRBD1 (6 bases). The CDR3 is 13 residues long. Germline-derived CDR1 and CDR2 are MDHEN and SYDVKM. Trimming shortened V by 2 bases and J by 8 bases, and 12 bases separated the two germline ends. The CDR3 is CASSLLSRGGYTF. In DNA, the CDR3 is TGTGCCAGCAGTTTACTGTCTAGGGGGGGCTACACCTTC.

On this clone itself: In the same sample, other DNA sequences code for this CDR3. The chain carries TRBV28 and TRBJ1-2; weak D call: TRBD1 (5 bases). The CDR3 consists of 12 residues. The V end lost 2 bases, the J end lost 7 bases, and 8 bases lay between the germline ends. The germline V gene encodes CDR1 MDHEN and CDR2 SYDVKM. CDR3 DNA sequence: TGTGCCAGCAGTTTAGGGCAGGGTGGCTACACCTTC. Residues: CASSLGQGGYTF.

The V and J genes are TRBV10-1 and TRBJ2-1, with D possibly being TRBD1 (5 bases). This CDR3 is built from 17 residues. V lost 0 bases, J lost 5 bases, and 17 bases lay in between. Germline V gene lookup returns CDR1 WNHNN and CDR2 SYGVQD (reference sequence). CDR3 protein: CASSESTRLVGDNEQFF. CDR3 in DNA: TGCGCCAGCAGTGAGTCGACTCGTCTGGTAGGGGACAATGAGCAGTTCTTC.

The gene calls are TRBV7-2 and TRBJ2-3, with D perhaps TRBD2 (5 bases). V was pared by 5 bases and J by 6 bases, with 12 bases between. This CDR3 region has 13 residues. Germline CDR1 SGHTA, CDR2 FQGNSA. The CDR3 DNA follows: TGTGCCAGCAGCGGGTCTAGCAAGGATACGCAGTATTTT. It is translated as CASSGSSKDTQYF.

In this sample, this clone turned up a few times. Here the CDR3 DNA reads TGTGCCAGCAGTTCCTGGGACAGAAACATTCAGTACTTC. Amino acid sequence: CASSSWDRNIQYF. The chain is built from TRBV28 and TRBJ2-4; TRBD1 matches 7 bases. This CDR3 has 13 amino acids. The V segment lost 4 bases and the J segment 6 bases; nucleotides outside the gene matches: 3. CDR1 MDHEN and CDR2 SYDVKM come from the germline V gene. The full variable domain, with the rest looked up from reference TRBV28 and TRBJ2-4, is DVKVTQSSRYLVKRTGEKVFLECVQDMDHENMFWYRQDPGLGLRLIYFSYDVKMKEKGDIPEGYSVSREKKERFSLILESASTNQTSMYLCASSSWDRNIQYFGAGTRLSVL.

J is TRBJ1-2 and V is TRBV15, with 10 bases matching TRBD1. The length of the CDR3 is 14 residues. In germline, CDR1 is LNHNV, CDR2 YYDKDF (reference sequence). The junction had 5 bases not matched to a gene; V was cut back by 0 bases and J by 10 bases. CDR3 sequence reads: CATSRDLTGGLYTF. The DNA of the CDR3 is TGTGCCACCAGCAGAGACCTGACAGGGGGCCTCTACACCTTC.

This clone was found a few times. The chain has TRBV6-5 and TRBJ1-5; TRBD1 is a possible D gene (5 bases). CDR1 MNHEY and CDR2 SVGAGI come from the germline V gene. The germline V and J ends were trimmed by 6 bases and 7 bases, with 13 bases remaining between them. The CDR3 spans 13 residues. CDR3 sequence reads: CASSRGQEQPQHF. The CDR3 region has the DNA TGTGCCAGCAGCCGGGGCCAAGAGCAGCCCCAGCATTTT.

J is TRBJ2-7 and V is TRBV28; tentative D call: TRBD2 (5 bases). The V gene lost 3 bases and the J gene lost 3 bases, with 21 bases spanning the gap. CDR1 is MDHEN and CDR2 is SYDVKM in the germline V gene. This CDR3 is 17 amino acids long. The DNA of the CDR3 is TGTGCCAGCAGTTTTCCCCCCTGGCTGGGAGAGGGCTACGAGCAGTACTTC. This sequence encodes CASSFPPWLGEGYEQYF.

CDR3 residues: CASSAGLPSYEQYF. The CDR3 DNA reads TGTGCCAGCTCTGCGGGACTGCCCTCCTACGAGCAGTACTTC. V usage is TRBV28 and J usage is TRBJ2-7; D is possibly TRBD2 (6 bases). Germline lookup yields CDR1 MDHEN and CDR2 SYDVKM. V lost 8 bases, J lost 0 bases, and 14 bases lay in between. The CDR3 extends over 14 amino acids.

V is TRBV27 and J is TRBJ2-5; TRBD2 matches 9 bases. Per the germline V gene, CDR1 is MNHEY and CDR2 is SMNVEV (reference sequence). V lost 3 bases, J lost 5 bases, and 4 bases stayed unmatched. CDR3 length equals 14 residues. CDR3 DNA sequence: TGTGCCAGCAGTTTGCTAGCGGGACATGAGACCCAGTACTTC. Translation: CASSLLAGHETQYF.

The chain employs TRBV5-6 and TRBJ2-7, with 7 bases lining up with TRBD2. V lost 0 bases and J lost 4; bases outside the gene matches: 4. Germline loops: CDR1 SGHDT, CDR2 YYEEEE. The length of the CDR3 is 14 residues. DNA for the CDR3: TGTGCCAGCAGCTTGGGGACTAGACTGTACGAGCAGTACTTC. Its protein is CASSLGTRLYEQYF.

This clone has only a few counts. The chain links TRBV18 to TRBJ2-7; D is possibly TRBD2 (6 bases). With 2 bases removed from V and 1 base from J, the gap between germline ends came to 6 bases. The CDR3 consists of 13 residues. Germline V gene lookup returns CDR1 KGHSH and CDR2 LQKENI. DNA of the CDR3: TGTGCCAGCTCACCAGGGGGGTCCTACGAGCAGTACTTC. Amino acid sequence: CASSPGGSYEQYF.

This clone showed up just a few times. The chain uses TRBV29-1 and TRBJ2-7; 11 nucleotides line up with TRBD1. Germline CDR1 reads SQVTM; CDR2 reads ANQGSEA. The length of the CDR3 is 13 residues. The junction had 3 bases not matched to a gene; V was cut back by 3 bases and J by 5 bases. The CDR3 bases are TGCAGCGTTGATGGGACAGGGGGGAACGAGCAGTACTTC. It specifies CSVDGTGGNEQYF.

This clone was found a few times. The J gene is TRBJ1-6, the V gene TRBV6-1, with a tentative D call TRBD1 (5 bases). Germline V gene lookup returns CDR1 MNHNS and CDR2 SASEGT. Between the trimmed V and J ends, which lost 1 base and 0 bases, there was a span of 19 bases. The CDR3 is 20 amino acids. The CDR3 here is CASSEGQGMSIYSYNSPLHF. The CDR3 DNA reads TGTGCCAGCAGTGAAGGGCAGGGAATGTCAATATACTCCTATAATTCACCCCTCCACTTT.

This clone was observed a few times. The V and J genes are TRBV18 and TRBJ2-7; no reliable D call. The V end lost 3 bases, the J end lost 0 bases, and 12 bases lay between the germline ends. Germline V gives CDR1 KGHSH, CDR2 LQKENI. The CDR3 runs 15 residues. This CDR3 is CASSPPVQDSYEQYF. In DNA form, the CDR3 reads TGTGCCAGCTCACCCCCAGTACAAGACTCCTACGAGCAGTACTTC.